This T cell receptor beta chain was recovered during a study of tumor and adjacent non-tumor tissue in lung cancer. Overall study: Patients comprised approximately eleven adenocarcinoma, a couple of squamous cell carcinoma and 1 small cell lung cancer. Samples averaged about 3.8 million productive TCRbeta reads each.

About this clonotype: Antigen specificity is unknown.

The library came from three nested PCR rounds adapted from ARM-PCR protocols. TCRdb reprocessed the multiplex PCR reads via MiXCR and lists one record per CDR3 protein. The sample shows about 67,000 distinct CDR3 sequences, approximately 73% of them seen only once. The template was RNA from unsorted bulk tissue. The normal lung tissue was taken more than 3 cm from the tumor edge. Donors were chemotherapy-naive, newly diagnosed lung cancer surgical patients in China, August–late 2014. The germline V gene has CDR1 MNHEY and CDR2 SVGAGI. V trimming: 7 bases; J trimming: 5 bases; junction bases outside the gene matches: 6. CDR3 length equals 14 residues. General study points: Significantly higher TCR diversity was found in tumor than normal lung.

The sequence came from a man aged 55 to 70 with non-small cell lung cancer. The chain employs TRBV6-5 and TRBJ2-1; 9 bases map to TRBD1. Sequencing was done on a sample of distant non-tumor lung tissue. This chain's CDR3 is CASNAGTGNNEQFF. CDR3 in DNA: TGTGCCAGCAACGCCGGGACAGGGAACAATGAGCAGTTCTTC.